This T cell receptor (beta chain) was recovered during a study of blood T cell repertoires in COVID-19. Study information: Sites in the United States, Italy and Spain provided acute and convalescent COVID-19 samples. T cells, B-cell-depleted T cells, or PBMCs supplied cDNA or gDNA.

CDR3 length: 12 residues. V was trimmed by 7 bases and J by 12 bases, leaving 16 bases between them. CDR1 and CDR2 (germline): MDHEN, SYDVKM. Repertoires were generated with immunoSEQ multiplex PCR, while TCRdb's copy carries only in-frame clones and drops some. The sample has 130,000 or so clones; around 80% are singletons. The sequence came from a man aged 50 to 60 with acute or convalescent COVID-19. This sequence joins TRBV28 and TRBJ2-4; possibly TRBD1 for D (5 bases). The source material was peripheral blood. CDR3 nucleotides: TGTGCCAGCAACCACCAGGGTTCCGCTCAGTACTTC. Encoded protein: CASNHQGSAQYF.